These T cell receptor beta chains were read from a single sample in a study of identical twins. TCRdb reprocessed the 5' RACE reads with MiXCR, giving one entry per CDR3 protein. This table has some 1,700,000 distinct CDR3 sequences, about 30% appearing once. Sample: cord blood. These receptors came from a newborn girl in good health. Both conserved end residues are trimmed from each CDR3.

>TRBV11-2
ASSPGLAKRY
>TRBV7-9
AISLGGDEQY
>TRBV19
ASRKGRAYEQY
>TRBV13
ASSRMKTGGLMNEQF
>TRBV15
ATLPGGSLSDTQY
>TRBV2
ASKSGTSVSYEQY
>TRBV19
ASSGRGDGYT
>TRBV12-3/TRBV12-4
ASLGTYNSPLH
>TRBV29-1
SAERWAGNRDEQF
>TRBV27
ASSRGNNYGYT
>TRBV9
ASSVGYSDPYGYT
>TRBV12-3/TRBV12-4
ASLRAGGFGLNIQY